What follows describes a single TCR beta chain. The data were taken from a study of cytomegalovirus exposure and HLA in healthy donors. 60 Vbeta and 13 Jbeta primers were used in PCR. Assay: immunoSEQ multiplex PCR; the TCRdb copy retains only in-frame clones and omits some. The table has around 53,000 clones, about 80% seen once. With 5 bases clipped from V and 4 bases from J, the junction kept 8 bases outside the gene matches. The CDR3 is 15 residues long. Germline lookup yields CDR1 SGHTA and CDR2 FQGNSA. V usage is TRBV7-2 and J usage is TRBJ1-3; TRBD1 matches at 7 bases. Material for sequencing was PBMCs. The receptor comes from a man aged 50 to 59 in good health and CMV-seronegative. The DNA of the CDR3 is TGTGCCAGCAGCCGACAGGGAACGTCCGGAAACACCATATATTTT. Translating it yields CASSRQGTSGNTIYF.